These T cell receptor beta chains were read from a single sample in a study of somatic mutations in cytotoxic T cells in rheumatoid arthritis. The data were produced by immunoSEQ multiplex PCR, yet TCRdb's version contains in-frame clones alone and is incomplete. Among 15,000 to 20,000 clones listed, approximately 82% were seen once. The sequencing input was CD8+ T cells sorted from blood. The receptor source for this set is a woman aged 45-65 years with rheumatoid arthritis. CDR3s include the opening cysteine and the closing phenylalanine or tryptophan. Only part of the rows carry a size: once, few, many, or a class if the clone is expanded.

v_call: TRBV18
clone_size: -
j_call: TRBJ2-3
cdr3_aa: CASSPAGAGPTDTQYF

v_call: TRBV7-6
clone_size: -
j_call: TRBJ1-2
cdr3_aa: CASSLSMTDGYGYTF

v_call: TRBV10-2
clone_size: -
j_call: TRBJ1-2
cdr3_aa: CASRGTGSGYTF

v_call: TRBV7-3
clone_size: -
j_call: TRBJ2-7
cdr3_aa: CASSWGRTEVYEQYF

v_call: TRBV9
clone_size: -
j_call: TRBJ1-5
cdr3_aa: CASSLVPNEPQHF

v_call: TRBV9
clone_size: -
j_call: TRBJ1-1
cdr3_aa: CASSPGGGQNTEAFF

v_call: TRBV30
clone_size: few
j_call: TRBJ1-4
cdr3_aa: CAWRQGWNEKLFF

v_call: TRBV27
clone_size: -
j_call: TRBJ2-7
cdr3_aa: CASRPKQGATYEQYF

v_call: TRBV5-1
clone_size: -
j_call: TRBJ2-2
cdr3_aa: CASSITGETGELFF

v_call: TRBV2
clone_size: -
j_call: TRBJ2-1
cdr3_aa: CASWGEGTRLAGGPVEQFF

v_call: TRBV25-1
clone_size: -
j_call: TRBJ2-2
cdr3_aa: CASSEWQGLTGELFF

v_call: TRBV6-1
clone_size: medium-sized
j_call: TRBJ2-7
cdr3_aa: CASSESGGANEQYF

v_call: TRBV27
clone_size: -
j_call: TRBJ2-2
cdr3_aa: CASSLSSSGSTGELFF

v_call: TRBV5-6
clone_size: -
j_call: TRBJ2-3
cdr3_aa: CASSQPAGAITDTQYF

v_call: TRBV5-1
clone_size: -
j_call: TRBJ2-7
cdr3_aa: CASSLADTEQYF

v_call: TRBV6-5
clone_size: -
j_call: TRBJ2-1
cdr3_aa: CASSGGRGSYNEQFF

v_call: TRBV30
clone_size: -
j_call: TRBJ2-5
cdr3_aa: CAWTGQQETQYF

v_call: TRBV13
clone_size: -
j_call: TRBJ2-1
cdr3_aa: CASSSGTGSNEQFF

v_call: TRBV5-1
clone_size: -
j_call: TRBJ2-1
cdr3_aa: CASSWPTGTSGLSSYNEQFF

v_call: TRBV9
clone_size: -
j_call: TRBJ1-1
cdr3_aa: CASSVEVGLDTEAFF

v_call: TRBV5-4
clone_size: medium-sized
j_call: TRBJ2-7
cdr3_aa: CASSLLGGEQYF

v_call: TRBV27
clone_size: -
j_call: TRBJ2-1
cdr3_aa: CASSLLLARGNEQFF

v_call: TRBV5-5
clone_size: -
j_call: TRBJ2-7
cdr3_aa: CASSHQSGTASYEQYF

v_call: TRBV19
clone_size: -
j_call: TRBJ1-2
cdr3_aa: CASSTGQGEANYGYTF

v_call: TRBV27
clone_size: -
j_call: TRBJ1-6
cdr3_aa: CASSGTGAGSPLHF

v_call: TRBV7-9
clone_size: -
j_call: TRBJ2-2
cdr3_aa: CASSWTGSGELFF

v_call: TRBV28
clone_size: -
j_call: TRBJ2-2
cdr3_aa: CASSTGQLGTGELFF

v_call: TRBV5-4
clone_size: -
j_call: TRBJ1-3
cdr3_aa: CASSSGDFSGNTIYF

v_call: TRBV7-6
clone_size: -
j_call: TRBJ2-1
cdr3_aa: CASSLVAAGGYYNEQFF

v_call: TRBV23-1
clone_size: -
j_call: TRBJ2-7
cdr3_aa: CASSPKGLAYEQYF

v_call: TRBV29-1
clone_size: -
j_call: TRBJ2-3
cdr3_aa: CSVELPLLVAGDPDTQYF

v_call: TRBV30
clone_size: -
j_call: TRBJ1-5
cdr3_aa: CAWSHPISNQPQHF

v_call: TRBV19
clone_size: -
j_call: TRBJ1-5
cdr3_aa: CASSIPFQPQHF

v_call: TRBV7-8
clone_size: -
j_call: TRBJ2-4
cdr3_aa: CASSFFDREAKNIQYF

v_call: TRBV13
clone_size: -
j_call: TRBJ2-1
cdr3_aa: CASSPAGNSYNEQFF

v_call: TRBV6-5
clone_size: -
j_call: TRBJ1-2
cdr3_aa: CASSFPGGGYTF

v_call: TRBV16
clone_size: once
j_call: TRBJ1-4
cdr3_aa: CASKEDVENEKLFF

v_call: TRBV9
clone_size: -
j_call: TRBJ2-5
cdr3_aa: CASSSQDRGRETQYF

v_call: TRBV7-9
clone_size: -
j_call: TRBJ1-1
cdr3_aa: CASSLAGRDTEAFF

v_call: TRBV27
clone_size: -
j_call: TRBJ1-5
cdr3_aa: CASSSLDGGPQHF

v_call: TRBV10-2
clone_size: -
j_call: TRBJ2-7
cdr3_aa: CASSESSGLTYEQYF